The 3 T cell receptor beta chains presented below share a single source sample, sequenced in a study of T-cell reconstitution after alpha-beta-depleted transplantation in children. The authors prepared the TCRbeta library with unique molecular identifiers. TCRdb recomputed calls from the PCR reads with MiXCR, one row per CDR3 protein. The sample lists about 350,000 distinct CDR3 sequences, 10% to 15% occurring once. Sample: PBMCs, taken from the stem cell graft. Receptor source: a human donor who donated a stem cell graft to a child with Fanconi anemia.

This clonotype showed up many times. The chain combines TRBV29-1 with TRBJ1-1; a possible D gene is TRBD1 (5 bases). This CDR3 has 17 amino acids. Looked up from germline, CDR1 is SQVTM and CDR2 is ANQGSEA. V lost 5 bases, J lost 0 bases, and 22 bases lay in between. For the CDR3, the DNA is TGCAGCGTTCTGGGAGGAAGGGGAATCGGACTGAACACTGAAGCTTTCTTT. Translation gives CSVLGGRGIGLNTEAFF.

In its sample, this clonotype was seen a few times. The chain has TRBV18 and TRBJ1-1; D is undetermined. Germline CDR1 KGHSH, CDR2 LQKENI. The CDR3 contains 15 residues. V dropped 0 bases and J dropped 7 bases, with 15 bases sitting between them. CDR3 coding DNA: TGTGCCAGCTCACCACCGGGCAGGCCCGCCCTTGAAGCTTTCTTT. Amino acids: CASSPPGRPALEAFF.

V gene TRBV6-1 combines with J gene TRBJ1-6; D may be TRBD1 (5 bases). V was pared by 6 bases and J by 8 bases, with 11 bases between. This CDR3 contains 13 residues. Per germline, CDR1 MNHNS and CDR2 SASEGT. For the CDR3, the DNA is TGTGCCAGCAGGGGGACGGGAGATTCACCCCTCCACTTT. Translated, it gives CASRGTGDSPLHF.